The 28 T cell receptor beta chains given below trace back to one sample, sequenced in a study of blood T cell repertoires in COVID-19. Profiled with immunoSEQ multiplex PCR; TCRdb holds only in-frame clones, not every one. The sample carries about 270,000 clones, 80% to 95% recorded once. Material for sequencing was PBMCs or T cells enriched from blood (not recorded which). The source of these receptors is a man aged 40-55 years who had been exposed to COVID-19.

The chain has TRBV14 and TRBJ1-2; TRBD1 matches 9 bases. Trimming removed 4 bases from V and 6 bases from J; junction bases left unmatched: 12. CDR3 length equals 16 residues. Germline CDR1 reads SGHDN; CDR2 reads FVKESK. The CDR3: CASSRSWTGDRNGYTF. The CDR3 bases are TGTGCCAGCAGCCGGTCATGGACAGGGGATAGGAATGGCTACACCTTC.

The rearrangement joins TRBV10-3 to TRBJ1-2; D gene unclear. The CDR3 runs 14 residues. V lost 5 bases, J lost 1 base, and 11 bases lay in between. From germline, CDR1 is ENHRY and CDR2 SYGVKD. The CDR3 DNA follows: TGTGCCATCAGTCGCCCAGGTGGTAACTATGGCTACACCTTC. Residues: CAISRPGGNYGYTF.

The count of this clone is one. The CDR3 DNA follows: TGTGCCAGCAGCCCTGGTCCGGGTGAAAATGAGCAGTTCTTC. Its protein product is CASSPGPGENEQFF. The V and J genes are TRBV5-4 and TRBJ2-1; D is unresolved. Deletions cut 4 bases from V and 7 bases from J, with 15 bases between. Germline assignment: CDR1 SGHNT and CDR2 YYREEE (reference sequence). This CDR3 is 14 amino acids long.

The chain carries TRBV7-2 and TRBJ2-2; maybe TRBD1 (6 bases). CDR3 length: 15 amino acids. CDR1 and CDR2 (germline): SGHTA, FQGNSA. V lost 1 base to trimming and J lost 1 base, with 7 bases between them. CDR3: CASSLDRVNTGELFF. The CDR3 coding sequence is TGTGCCAGCAGCTTAGACAGGGTGAACACCGGGGAGCTGTTTTTT.

V is TRBV9 and J is TRBJ2-2; TRBD2 aligns across 9 bases. Trimming removed 3 bases from V and 4 bases from J; junction bases left unmatched: 4. The CDR3 loop spans 15 amino acids. Germline CDR1 SGDLS, CDR2 YYNGEE. CDR3 coding DNA: TGTGCCAGCAGCGCGCGGGAGGGCCTCACCGGGGAGCTGTTTTTT. Translating it yields CASSAREGLTGELFF. Full variable domain (rest looked up from reference TRBV9 and TRBJ2-2): DSGVTQTPKHLITATGQRVTLRCSPRSGDLSVYWYQQSLDQGLQFLIQYYNGEERAKGNILERFSAQQFPDLHSELNLSSLELGDSALYFCASSAREGLTGELFFGEGSRLTVL.

J is TRBJ2-2 and V is TRBV4-1; D ambiguous. The V and J ends lost 4 bases and 4 bases respectively, with 10 bases between them. Germline CDR1 MGHRA, CDR2 YSYEKL. This CDR3 comprises 14 residues. CDR3 protein: CASSPHESTGELFF. In DNA form, the CDR3 reads TGCGCCAGCAGCCCTCATGAGAGCACCGGGGAGCTGTTTTTT.

For the CDR3, the DNA is TGTGCCAGCAGCCAAGAGGGACAGTCTAACTATGGCTACACCTTC. Protein product: CASSQEGQSNYGYTF. J is TRBJ1-2 and V is TRBV4-2, with TRBD1 matching over 7 bases. The V and J ends lost 0 bases and 0 bases, in that order; junction bases with no gene match: 1. The CDR3 extends over 15 amino acids. Germline V gives CDR1 LGHNA, CDR2 YNFKEQ.

The V call is TRBV9, the J call TRBJ2-7; 9 positions agree with TRBD1. Trimming cost V 0 bases and J 7 bases; bases outside gene matches: 8. The CDR3 consists of 15 residues. Germline loops: CDR1 SGDLS, CDR2 YYNGEE. The CDR3 loop reads CASSVATGTGIEQYF. CDR3 in DNA: TGTGCCAGCAGCGTAGCTACCGGGACAGGGATAGAGCAGTACTTC.

With regard to this clone: This CDR3 is missing its conserved last phenylalanine or tryptophan, likely due to a read error. No DNA is shown, since the ends of the CDR3 on it are uncertain; the CDR3 is the one TCRdb lists. CDR3 sequence: CAISETKTGGLETREV. The V call is TRBV10-3, the J call TRBJ1-3; the table's D call, TRBD1, was not checked against the DNA. Per germline, CDR1 ENHRY and CDR2 SYGVKD. Counting both end residues, the CDR3 totals 16 amino acids.

The rearrangement joins TRBV9 to TRBJ2-5; D might be TRBD2 (5 bases). This CDR3 has 15 amino acids. Trimming removed 4 bases at V and 4 bases at J, with 17 bases between. Per the germline V gene, CDR1 is SGDLS and CDR2 is YYNGEE. CDR3 loop: CASSPRVSRGETQYF. The CDR3, as DNA: TGTGCCAGCAGCCCGCGGGTAAGCAGAGGAGAGACCCAGTACTTC.

The chain combines TRBV27 with TRBJ1-6; tentatively, D is TRBD1 (5 bases). Germline V gene lookup returns CDR1 MNHEY and CDR2 SMNVEV (reference sequence). V was trimmed by 7 bases and J by 6 bases, leaving 13 bases between them. The CDR3 runs to 14 residues. CDR3 in amino acids: CASTWGGSNSPLHF. Written as DNA, the CDR3 is TGTGCCAGCACCTGGGGCGGATCTAATTCACCCCTCCACTTT.

The V and J genes are TRBV6-2 or TRBV6-3 and TRBJ2-5; D perhaps matches TRBD1 (6 bases). Germline CDR1 MNHEY, CDR2 SVGEGT. V was trimmed by 4 bases and J by 5 bases, leaving 14 bases between them. The CDR3 covers 14 residues. CDR3 loop: CASSWGYDRETQYF. For the CDR3, the DNA is TGTGCCAGCAGTTGGGGATACGACAGGGAGACCCAGTACTTC.

This clone was counted only a few times. DNA of the CDR3: TGTGCCAGCAGTGAGCGGCAGGGAGGAGGCATAGTAAGCAATCAGCCCCAGCATTTT. Its translation is CASSERQGGGIVSNQPQHF. V and J are TRBV6-1 and TRBJ1-5, with a weak D call TRBD1 (5 bases). V lost 3 bases, J lost 1 base, and 22 bases lay in between. Germline V lookup: CDR1 MNHNS, CDR2 SASEGT. This CDR3 contains 19 residues.

The CDR3 loop reads CASSPIPGWGEQYF. The DNA of the CDR3 is TGTGCCAGCTCACCTATACCAGGGTGGGGCGAGCAGTACTTC. The rearrangement links TRBV18 to TRBJ2-7; D might be TRBD1 (5 bases). The CDR3 contains 14 residues. Germline CDR1 reads KGHSH; CDR2 reads LQKENI. V was cut by 3 bases and J by 6 bases, with 15 bases left in between.

This sequence joins TRBV5-1 and TRBJ2-5; TRBD2 matches 9 bases. With V trimmed by 4 bases and J by 6 bases, 7 bases remained unmatched. The CDR3 has 14 residues. Germline loops: CDR1 SGHRS, CDR2 YFSETQ. This CDR3 reads CASSPRTSDQTQYF. In DNA form, the CDR3 reads TGCGCCAGCAGCCCCAGGACTAGCGATCAGACCCAGTACTTC.

The gene calls are TRBV6-5 and TRBJ1-2; D remains ambiguous. Per the germline V gene, CDR1 is MNHEY and CDR2 is SVGAGI. This CDR3 region has 14 residues. V lost 6 bases and J 1 base, leaving 12 bases between the germline ends. CDR3 DNA: TGTGCCAGCAGCCCGGTTGGAGATAACTATGGCTACACCTTC. Protein product: CASSPVGDNYGYTF.

The chain is built from TRBV25-1 and TRBJ2-1; tentative D call: TRBD2 (6 bases). Trimming took off 2 bases at V and 7 bases at J, with 12 bases between the two ends. The germline V gene encodes CDR1 MGHDK and CDR2 SYGVNS. This CDR3 is built from 14 residues. CDR3: CASSERGLGNEQFF. The DNA of the CDR3 is TGTGCCAGCAGTGAACGGGGGTTAGGGAATGAGCAGTTCTTC.

The chain combines TRBV30 with TRBJ1-2; 10 bases match TRBD1. The CDR3 contains 13 residues. Germline loops: CDR1 GTSNPN, CDR2 SVGIG (reference sequence). Trimming took 8 bases from V and 4 from J; bases not matched to a gene: 7. CDR3: CAGGTGVGYGYTF. CDR3 bases: TGTGCCGGGGGGACAGGGGTCGGCTATGGCTACACCTTC.

V is TRBV3-1 (or the pseudogene TRBV3-2) and J is TRBJ2-1; D gene unclear. Germline CDR1 and CDR2: LGHDT and YNNKEL (reference sequence). The germline V and J ends were trimmed by 1 base and 7 bases, with 17 bases remaining between them. This CDR3 is 16 amino acids long. CDR3 residues: CASSQVNVYSGNEQFF. The CDR3 DNA reads TGTGCCAGCAGCCAAGTTAACGTGTACTCCGGGAATGAGCAGTTCTTC.

The gene calls are TRBV13 and TRBJ2-7; D not resolved. This CDR3 has 12 residues. CDR1 and CDR2 from the germline V gene are PRHDT and FYEKMQ (reference sequence). V dropped 0 bases and J dropped 7 bases, with 7 bases sitting between them. CDR3 in amino acids: CASSLGIREQYF. The CDR3 coding sequence is TGTGCCAGCAGCTTAGGCATCAGAGAGCAGTACTTC.

The chain joins TRBV9 to TRBJ1-1, with D unresolved. With 2 bases removed from V and 0 bases from J, the gap between germline ends came to 11 bases. CDR1 SGDLS and CDR2 YYNGEE come from the germline V gene. The CDR3 totals 15 residues. The CDR3 spells CASSVTANLNTEAFF. The CDR3 DNA follows: TGTGCCAGCAGCGTCACTGCGAACCTGAACACTGAAGCTTTCTTT.

A single count supports this clone. The chain has TRBV9 and TRBJ2-3, with 7 bases that match TRBD2. The germline V gene encodes CDR1 SGDLS and CDR2 YYNGEE. The CDR3 is 16 residues long. With 1 base clipped from V and 0 bases from J, the junction kept 5 bases outside the gene matches. DNA for the CDR3: TGTGCCAGCAGCGTACCCCAGCGGGGTAGCACAGATACGCAGTATTTT. This translates into CASSVPQRGSTDTQYF.

The chain uses TRBV14 and TRBJ1-1, with a weak D call TRBD1 (5 bases). V lost 0 bases, J lost 11 bases, and 16 bases lay in between. The CDR3 extends over 14 amino acids. Looked up from germline, CDR1 is SGHDN and CDR2 is FVKESK. The CDR3 protein is CASSQEQGWAKAFF. The CDR3 DNA reads TGTGCCAGCAGCCAAGAGCAGGGTTGGGCGAAGGCTTTCTTT.

This chain uses TRBV28 with TRBJ2-3; 12 bases fit TRBD1. From germline, CDR1 is MDHEN and CDR2 SYDVKM. V shed 3 bases, J shed 6 bases, and the junction held 4 bases outside the gene matches. The CDR3 covers 15 residues. The CDR3 DNA follows: TGTGCCAGCAGTTTCCGGGACAGGGGGCGGGATACGCAGTATTTT. Translated, it gives CASSFRDRGRDTQYF.

V usage is TRBV20-1 and J usage is TRBJ2-3; D not certain. CDR1 and CDR2 from the germline V gene are DFQATT and SNEGSKA (reference sequence). The CDR3 is 11 residues long. Between the trimmed V and J ends, which lost 5 bases and 6 bases, there was a span of 9 bases. CDR3 sequence reads: CSAPSLDTQYF. CDR3 nucleotide sequence: TGCAGTGCTCCATCACTGGATACGCAGTATTTT.

V usage is TRBV7-3 and J usage is TRBJ2-1, with D perhaps matching TRBD2 (6 bases). This CDR3 comprises 19 residues. The germline gives CDR1 SGHTA, CDR2 FQGTGA. The ends were cut back, 1 base at V and 2 bases at J, with 21 bases in the middle. For the CDR3, the DNA is TGTGCCAGCAGCTTAAAGCGGACGGGGGTGTCTGGAACCTACAATGAGCAGTTCTTC. It yields the protein CASSLKRTGVSGTYNEQFF.

The chain uses TRBV5-1 and TRBJ2-1, with D hard to call. Germline CDR1 and CDR2: SGHRS and YFSETQ. V gave up 4 bases and J gave up 1 base, with 6 bases separating them. The CDR3 runs 13 residues. In DNA, the CDR3 is TGCGCCAGCAGCGTCGGTTCCTACAATGAGCAGTTCTTC. This sequence encodes CASSVGSYNEQFF. The full variable domain, with the rest looked up from reference TRBV5-1 and TRBJ2-1, is KAGVTQTPRYLIKTRGQQVTLSCSPISGHRSVSWYQQTPGQGLQFLFEYFSETQRNKGNFPGRFSGRQFSNSRSEMNVSTLELGDSALYLCASSVGSYNEQFFGPGTRLTVL.

The rearrangement joins TRBV5-6 to TRBJ2-2; 8 bases fit TRBD1. The CDR3 runs 15 residues. Trimming cost V 4 bases and J 2 bases; bases outside gene matches: 4. CDR1 is SGHDT, CDR2 YYEEEE, per germline. DNA for the CDR3: TGTGCCAGCAGCGTAGGACAGGGAAACACCGGGGAGCTGTTTTTT. Translated: CASSVGQGNTGELFF.